The rows below give T cell receptor beta chains drawn from one sample of a study of blood T cell repertoires in COVID-19. TCRdb's copy holds only in-frame clones and misses some; the assay was immunoSEQ multiplex PCR. The sample lists fewer than 200,000 clones, approximately 80% occurring once. The sequencing input was peripheral blood. The receptors here all came from a woman aged 40 to 50 with COVID-19, enrolled during active disease. The CDR3 runs from the conserved cysteine through the conserved F or W. A D gene is named only where the DNA matches it firmly. Clone size is not always given. Where it is, it says once, few, many or a class for expanded clones.

clone size: .; V gene: TRBV3-1/TRBV3-2; D gene: .; J gene: TRBJ2-5; CDR3 DNA: TGTGCCAGCAGCCAAGTAGGGGGAAACCAGTACTTC; CDR3 protein: CASSQVGGNQYF
clone size: once; V gene: TRBV4-1; D gene: .; J gene: TRBJ1-5; CDR3 DNA: TGCGCCAGCAGCCAATCAGGTGGCAGCAATCAGCCCCAGCATTTT; CDR3 protein: CASSQSGGSNQPQHF
clone size: .; V gene: TRBV6-5; D gene: .; J gene: TRBJ1-1; CDR3 DNA: TGTGCCAGCACGACAGGAGCTATGAACACTGAAGCTTTCTTT; CDR3 protein: CASTTGAMNTEAFF
clone size: .; V gene: TRBV5-6; D gene: .; J gene: TRBJ1-3; CDR3 DNA: TGTGCCAGCAGCTTAGGACAACGCTGGAACACCATATATTTT; CDR3 protein: CASSLGQRWNTIYF
clone size: .; V gene: TRBV30; D gene: TRBD1; J gene: TRBJ1-1; CDR3 DNA: TGTGCCTGGAGTGGGGACAGTTTGAACACTGAAGCTTTCTTT; CDR3 protein: CAWSGDSLNTEAFF
clone size: .; V gene: TRBV2; D gene: .; J gene: TRBJ1-1; CDR3 DNA: TGTGCCAGCAGTGAAACATGGAAAGGGGACACTGAAGCTTTCTTT; CDR3 protein: CASSETWKGDTEAFF
clone size: .; V gene: TRBV7-9; D gene: TRBD1; J gene: TRBJ2-5; CDR3 DNA: TGTGCCAGCAGCTCCACGAGCAGGACAGGGGTGGACCAGTACTTC; CDR3 protein: CASSSTSRTGVDQYF
clone size: many; V gene: TRBV10-2; D gene: .; J gene: TRBJ2-7; CDR3 DNA: TGCGCCAGCAGTGATCCTGGGTTAGCGGCGGACGAGCAGTACTTC; CDR3 protein: CASSDPGLAADEQYF
clone size: .; V gene: TRBV11-2; D gene: TRBD2; J gene: TRBJ2-3; CDR3 DNA: TGTGCCAGCAGCTTCCTCTCCGGGACTAGCGAGTATTTT; CDR3 protein: CASSFLSGTSEYF
clone size: .; V gene: TRBV6-5; D gene: .; J gene: TRBJ1-2; CDR3 DNA: TGTGCCAGCATTTACTCGGGCCGGGGGGTGGGGGGCTACACCTTC; CDR3 protein: CASIYSGRGVGGYTF
clone size: once; V gene: TRBV4-1; D gene: .; J gene: TRBJ2-5; CDR3 DNA: TGCGCCAGCAGCCTCTTTGGACAGCAAGAGACCCAGTACTTC; CDR3 protein: CASSLFGQQETQYF
clone size: .; V gene: TRBV29-1; D gene: TRBD1; J gene: TRBJ2-4; CDR3 DNA: TGCAGCGTTTGGACAGGGATGGATAACATTCAGTACTTC; CDR3 protein: CSVWTGMDNIQYF
clone size: .; V gene: TRBV7-2; D gene: .; J gene: TRBJ2-3; CDR3 DNA: TGTGCCAGCAGCTTCCTGCGAGCAGATACGCAGTATTTT; CDR3 protein: CASSFLRADTQYF
clone size: .; V gene: TRBV20-1; D gene: .; J gene: TRBJ1-2; CDR3 DNA: TGCAGCGTTTACAGGGATGGCTACACCTTC; CDR3 protein: CSVYRDGYTF
clone size: .; V gene: TRBV25-1; D gene: TRBD2; J gene: TRBJ2-1; CDR3 DNA: TGTGCCAGCAGTGACCCGCTAGCGGGACCGATGAATGAGCAGTTCTTC; CDR3 protein: CASSDPLAGPMNEQFF
clone size: .; V gene: TRBV30; D gene: .; J gene: TRBJ2-2; CDR3 DNA: TGTGCCTGGAATCACAGAACCGGGGAGCTGTTTTTT; CDR3 protein: CAWNHRTGELFF
clone size: .; V gene: TRBV27; D gene: .; J gene: TRBJ1-6; CDR3 DNA: TGTGCCAGCAGTGCTAATAGATCACCCCTCCACTTT; CDR3 protein: CASSANRSPLHF
clone size: .; V gene: TRBV5-1; D gene: TRBD2; J gene: TRBJ2-3; CDR3 DNA: TGCGCCAGCAGGGACCCAGCGGGAGGGCGGTTGGGCGCAGATACGCAGTATTTT; CDR3 protein: CASRDPAGGRLGADTQYF
clone size: .; V gene: TRBV7-6; D gene: TRBD1; J gene: TRBJ1-3; CDR3 DNA: TGTGCCAGCAGCCCGACGACAGGGGCTGGAAACACCATATATTTT; CDR3 protein: CASSPTTGAGNTIYF